This T cell receptor beta chain appears in the sequencing data of a study of OX40 agonist ivuxolimab in advanced cancers. At the level of the study: Previous treatment with anti-PD-1, anti-PD-L1 or anti-CTLA-4 therapy was allowed; about 40% had received some. Partial responses were achieved by three patients: one hepatocellular carcinoma, two cutaneous melanoma.

This table comes from immunoSEQ multiplex PCR, and its TCRdb copy is limited to in-frame clones, with some not included. Among 60,000 or so clones listed, more than 75% were seen once. Germline-derived CDR1 and CDR2 are SGHDN and FVKESK. Trimming stripped 5 bases from V and 7 bases from J, with 15 bases between. The CDR3 loop spans 13 amino acids. Baseline was the first blood sampling point, followed by cycle 4 day 1 and cycle 7 day 1. The chain uses TRBV14 and TRBJ2-7, with D possibly TRBD2 on 6 matching bases. The TCR was taken from an adult with an advanced solid tumor such as melanoma, head and neck, liver or kidney cancer. Sequencing used CD4+ or CD8+ T cells sorted from blood, obtained in a trial of the OX40 agonist ivuxolimab. The CDR3 loop reads CASSKQTGGEQYF. The CDR3 DNA sequence: TGTGCCAGCAGCAAACAGACCGGGGGAGAGCAGTACTTC. Complete variable domain (other parts from reference TRBV14 and TRBJ2-7): EAGVTQFPSHSVIEKGQTVTLRCDPISGHDNLYWYRRVMGKEIKFLLHFVKESKQDESGMPNNRFLAERTGGTYSTLKVQPAELEDSGVYFCASSKQTGGEQYFGPGTRLTVT.